These 18 T cell receptor beta chains were all obtained from the same sample, sequenced in a study of human T cells and chemical hapten exposure. TCRdb reprocessed the RACE reads via MiXCR and lists one record per CDR3 protein. The profile shows around 380,000 distinct CDR3 sequences, nearly 5% of them singletons. Sample time point: patch test 1, 2 weeks after DPC sensitization. Treatment specified: therapeutic diphenylcyclopropenone sensitization with weekly scalp DPC. The sample was whole blood, taken in connection with sensitization to the hapten diphenylcyclopropenone (DPC). The receptors stem from a woman between 50 and 59 years old with alopecia areata. Some clones in this sample may be carry-over from other donors' samples.

This clonotype has only a few counts. The CDR3 coding sequence is TGTGCCTGGAGTCCGACTAGCGGCTCCGGTACGCAGTATTTT. This translates into CAWSPTSGSGTQYF. The J gene is TRBJ2-3, the V gene TRBV30, with 9 nucleotides matching TRBD2. The germline V gene has CDR1 GTSNPN and CDR2 SVGIG (reference sequence). V lost 2 bases to trimming and J lost 8 bases; unmatched junction nucleotides: 8. The CDR3 covers 14 residues.

Comment on this clonotype: A much larger clone differs by one base, so this may be a read error. The CDR3 coding sequence is TGTGCCACGATGGGCAACTATGGCTACACCTTC. This translates into CATMGNYGYTF. The chain links TRBV7-6 to TRBJ1-2, with D hard to call. The CDR3 is 11 amino acids. Trimming stripped 10 bases from V and 2 bases from J, with 8 bases between. Germline assignment: CDR1 SGHVS and CDR2 FNYEAQ.

The sample holds many counts of this clonotype. An end of the junction differs from the germline gene, which may be a read error. The V gene is TRBV5-6, the J gene TRBJ2-1, with D possibly TRBD1 on 6 matching bases. The CDR3 contains 12 residues. Germline V gene lookup returns CDR1 SGHDT and CDR2 YYEEEE. CDR3 DNA: TGTGCCAGCGCGAGAAATGACAGGAACGGGCTCTTC. Its translation: CASARNDRNGLF.

The table lists this clonotype with many counts. This chain links TRBV20-1 with TRBJ2-1, with TRBD2 identical over 10 bases. This CDR3 is built from 15 residues. The germline V gene encodes CDR1 DFQATT and CDR2 SNEGSKA (reference sequence). J lost 0 bases, V lost 6 bases, and 5 bases had no gene match. The CDR3: CSADGLADSYNEQFF. CDR3 DNA: TGCAGTGCCGACGGACTAGCGGACTCCTACAATGAGCAGTTCTTC.

This clonotype was detected many times. The V call is TRBV6-5, the J call TRBJ2-7; TRBD2 might be the D (6 bases). The CDR3 sequence is 15 residues long. Germline V gives CDR1 MNHEY, CDR2 SVGAGI. Deletions cut 0 bases from V and 3 bases from J, with 12 bases between. CDR3 coding DNA: TGTGCCAGCAGTTACTCGGGCGGGGCAATCTACGAGCAGTACTTC. It translates to CASSYSGGAIYEQYF.

This clonotype was seen ten or more times. The V call is TRBV29-1, the J call TRBJ2-2, with 9 positions matching TRBD1. Germline V gives CDR1 SQVTM, CDR2 ANQGSEA. The CDR3 is 14 residues long. Trimming at V came to 4 bases and at J to 6 bases, leaving 6 bases not matched to a gene. The CDR3 DNA reads as TGCAGCGTTGGTCAAGGACAGGGGCCCGGGGAGCTGTTTTTT. Translated, it gives CSVGQGQGPGELFF.

This clonotype came up a few times. The chain combines TRBV20-1 with TRBJ2-1; tentative D call: TRBD2 (5 bases). Germline values: CDR1 DFQATT, CDR2 SNEGSKA (reference sequence). There are 14 residues in the CDR3. Trimming took off 5 bases at V and 0 bases at J, with 11 bases between the two ends. As DNA, the CDR3 is TGCAGTGCTTCAGCGGCCAGCTCCTACAATGAGCAGTTCTTC. Protein product: CSASAASSYNEQFF.

As concerns this clonotype: A junction end diverges from the germline sequence, so it may reflect a read error. The chain couples TRBV6-2 or TRBV6-3 to TRBJ1-5; TRBD1 is a possible D gene (6 bases). The CDR3 spans 15 residues. CDR1 MNHEY and CDR2 SVGEGT come from the germline V gene. CDR3 loop: CACSADRTIREPQHF. The CDR3 nucleotides read TGTGCCTGCAGTGCAGACAGGACGATTAGGGAGCCCCAGCATTTT.

This clonotype was counted at least ten times. V gene TRBV7-9 combines with J gene TRBJ2-3; D is possibly TRBD2 (6 bases). CDR1 SEHNR and CDR2 FQNEAQ come from the germline V gene (reference sequence). The CDR3 consists of 16 residues. The V gene lost 6 bases and the J gene lost 3 bases, with 19 bases spanning the gap. CDR3 sequence (DNA): TGTGCCAGCAGTCTTGAGGGACTCCCCCCTACAGATACGCAGTATTTT. Translation: CASSLEGLPPTDTQYF. Combining the CDR3 with reference TRBV7-9 and TRBJ2-3 gives the whole variable domain DTGVSQNPRHKITKRGQNVTFRCDPISEHNRLYWYRQTLGQGPEFLTYFQNEAQLEKSRLLSDRFSAERPKGSFSTLEIQRTEQGDSAMYLCASSLEGLPPTDTQYFGPGTRLTVL.

There are many counts of this clonotype. The chain recombines TRBV2 with TRBJ2-2, with TRBD1 matching 7 bases. CDR3 length: 16 residues. J was trimmed by 1 base and V by 5 bases; bases with no gene match: 7. CDR1 is SNHLY and CDR2 is FYNNEI in the germline V gene. CDR3 bases: TGTGCCAGCAGTTTACAGGGGAGTAAGAACACCGGGGAGCTGTTTTTT. Residues: CASSLQGSKNTGELFF.

In this sample, this clonotype turned up a few times. The V and J genes are TRBV19 and TRBJ1-5; D call uncertain. V shed 9 bases and J shed 2 bases, with 14 bases lying between them. Germline V gives CDR1 LNHDA, CDR2 SQIVND (reference sequence). The CDR3 is 14 amino acids. The CDR3 nucleotides read TGTGCCAGCAGGACTGCTCGAGGCAATCAGCCCCAGCATTTT. Translated, it gives CASRTARGNQPQHF.

The chain joins TRBV7-2 to TRBJ2-5, with unresolved D. CDR3 size: 13 residues. Trimming removed 5 bases at V and 5 bases at J, with 12 bases between. CDR1 SGHTA and CDR2 FQGNSA come from the germline V gene. CDR3 region: CASSAASPETQYF. The CDR3 DNA reads TGTGCCAGCAGCGCCGCATCGCCGGAGACCCAGTACTTC.

This rearrangement joins TRBV3-1 to TRBJ2-3; possible D gene TRBD2, 6 bases. The CDR3 sequence is 15 residues long. Germline V lookup: CDR1 LGHDT, CDR2 YNNKEL (reference sequence). V dropped 4 bases and J dropped 1 base, with 12 bases sitting between them. The CDR3 sequence is CASSRLVGGTDTQYF. The DNA for the CDR3 is TGTGCCAGCAGCCGACTAGTGGGGGGCACAGATACGCAGTATTTT.

The sample holds a few counts of this clonotype. The rearrangement joins TRBV6-1 to TRBJ2-2; TRBD1 is a possible D gene (6 bases). This CDR3 has 15 residues. The germline CDR1 and CDR2 sequences are MNHNS and SASEGT. V lost 5 bases, J lost 4 bases, and 14 bases lay in between. CDR3 residues: CASSPDRIGTGELFF. As DNA, the CDR3 is TGTGCCAGCAGTCCCGACAGGATCGGCACCGGGGAGCTGTTTTTT.

This chain links TRBV20-1 with TRBJ1-1; no clear D gene. The CDR3 consists of 14 residues. Germline V lookup: CDR1 DFQATT, CDR2 SNEGSKA (reference sequence). The V gene lost 3 bases and the J gene lost 7 bases, with 18 bases spanning the gap. CDR3 region: CSASLTLRVDEAFF. Written as DNA, the CDR3 is TGCAGTGCTAGCCTCACTTTAAGGGTTGATGAAGCTTTCTTT.

CDR3 bases: TGTGCCAGCAGCTTGGGTGGCTTACTAGCCAAAAACATTCAGTACTTC. Translated: CASSLGGLLAKNIQYF. The chain joins TRBV12-3 or TRBV12-4 to TRBJ2-4; D ambiguous. Between the trimmed V and J ends, which lost 6 bases and 0 bases, there was a span of 15 bases. CDR3 size: 16 residues.

This clonotype came up many times. This chain joins TRBV7-6 and TRBJ2-7, with TRBD2 as a possible D gene (6 bases). The V end lost 5 bases, the J end lost 7 bases, and 18 bases lay between the germline ends. CDR3 length: 14 amino acids. The V gene's germline CDR1 is SGHVS and CDR2 FNYEAQ. The CDR3 spells CASSLTGLREEQYF. The CDR3 DNA is TGTGCCAGCAGCCTCACGGGACTCCGGGAGGAGCAGTACTTC.

The genes are TRBV6-6 and TRBJ2-7; the D is unclear. Trimming shortened V by 5 bases and J by 4 bases, and 6 bases separated the two germline ends. The CDR3 has 11 amino acids. Germline V gene sequence: CDR1 MNHNY, CDR2 SVGAGI (reference sequence). CDR3 sequence: CASSAEYEQYF. CDR3 sequence (DNA): TGTGCCAGCAGTGCGGAGTACGAGCAGTACTTC.